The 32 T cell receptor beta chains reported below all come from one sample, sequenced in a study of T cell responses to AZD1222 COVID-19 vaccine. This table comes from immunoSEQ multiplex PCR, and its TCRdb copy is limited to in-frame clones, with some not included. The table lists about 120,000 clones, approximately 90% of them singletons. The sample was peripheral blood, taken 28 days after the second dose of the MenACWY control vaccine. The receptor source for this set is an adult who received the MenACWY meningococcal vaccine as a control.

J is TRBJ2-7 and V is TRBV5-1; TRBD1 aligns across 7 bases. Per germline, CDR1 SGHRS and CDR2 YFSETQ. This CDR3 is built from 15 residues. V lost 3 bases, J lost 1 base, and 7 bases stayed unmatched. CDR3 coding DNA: TGCGCCAGCAGCTGGGGGACAGAGTCTTCCTACGAGCAGTACGTC. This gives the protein CASSWGTESSYEQYV.

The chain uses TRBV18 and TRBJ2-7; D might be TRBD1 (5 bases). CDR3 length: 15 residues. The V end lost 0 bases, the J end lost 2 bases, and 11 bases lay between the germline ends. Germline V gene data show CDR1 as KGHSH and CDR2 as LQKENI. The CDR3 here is CASSPPSREAYEQYF. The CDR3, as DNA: TGTGCCAGCTCACCACCGAGCAGGGAAGCCTACGAGCAGTACTTC.

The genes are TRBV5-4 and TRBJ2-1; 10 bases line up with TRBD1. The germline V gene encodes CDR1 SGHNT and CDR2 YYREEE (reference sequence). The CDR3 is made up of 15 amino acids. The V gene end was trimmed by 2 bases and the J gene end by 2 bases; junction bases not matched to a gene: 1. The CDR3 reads CASSFGTGAYNEQFF. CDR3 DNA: TGTGCCAGCAGCTTCGGGACAGGGGCCTACAATGAGCAGTTCTTC. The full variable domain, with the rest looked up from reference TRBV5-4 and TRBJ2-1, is ETGVTQSPTHLIKTRGQQVTLRCSSQSGHNTVSWYQQALGQGPQFIFQYYREEENGRGNFPPRFSGLQFPNYSSELNVNALELDDSALYLCASSFGTGAYNEQFFGPGTRLTVL.

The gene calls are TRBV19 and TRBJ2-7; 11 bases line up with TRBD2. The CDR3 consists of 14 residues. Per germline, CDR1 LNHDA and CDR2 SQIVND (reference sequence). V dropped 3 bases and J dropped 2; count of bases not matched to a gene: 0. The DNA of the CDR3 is TGTGCCAGTAGTATGGGACTAGCGGCCTACGAGCAGTACTTC. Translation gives CASSMGLAAYEQYF.

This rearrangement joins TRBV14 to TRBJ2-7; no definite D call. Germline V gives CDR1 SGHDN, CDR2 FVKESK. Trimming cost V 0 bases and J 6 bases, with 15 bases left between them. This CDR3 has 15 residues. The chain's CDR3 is CASSQDIVGTGEQYV. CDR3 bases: TGTGCCAGCAGCCAAGATATCGTGGGAACGGGCGAGCAGTACGTC.

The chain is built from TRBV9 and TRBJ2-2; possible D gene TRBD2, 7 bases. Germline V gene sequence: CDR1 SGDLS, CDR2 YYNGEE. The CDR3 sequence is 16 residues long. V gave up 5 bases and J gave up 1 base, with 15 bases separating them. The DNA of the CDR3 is TGTGCCAGCAGGTTGGGGGCTAGCGGGAACACCGGGGAGCTGTTTTTT. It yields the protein CASRLGASGNTGELFF. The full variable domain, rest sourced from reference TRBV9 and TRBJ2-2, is DSGVTQTPKHLITATGQRVTLRCSPRSGDLSVYWYQQSLDQGLQFLIQYYNGEERAKGNILERFSAQQFPDLHSELNLSSLELGDSALYFCASRLGASGNTGELFFGEGSRLTVL.

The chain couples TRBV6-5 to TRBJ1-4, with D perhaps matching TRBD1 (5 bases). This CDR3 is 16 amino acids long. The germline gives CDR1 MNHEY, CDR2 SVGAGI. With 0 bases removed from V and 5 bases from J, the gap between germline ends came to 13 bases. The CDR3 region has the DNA TGTGCCAGCAGTTACTCAGTGGGGGACGGGAATGAAAAACTGTTTTTT. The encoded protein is CASSYSVGDGNEKLFF.

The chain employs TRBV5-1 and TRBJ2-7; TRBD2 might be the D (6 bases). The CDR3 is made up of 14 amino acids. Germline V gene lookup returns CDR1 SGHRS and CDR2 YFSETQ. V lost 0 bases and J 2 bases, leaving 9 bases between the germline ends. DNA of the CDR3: TGCGCCAGCAGCTTGGCCGGGGGACCCTACGAGCAGTACTTC. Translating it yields CASSLAGGPYEQYF.

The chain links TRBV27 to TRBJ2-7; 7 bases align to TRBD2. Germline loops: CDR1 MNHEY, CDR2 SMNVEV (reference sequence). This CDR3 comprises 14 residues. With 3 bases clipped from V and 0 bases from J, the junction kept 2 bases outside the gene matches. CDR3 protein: CASSFGGSSYEQYF. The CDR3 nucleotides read TGTGCCAGCAGTTTTGGCGGGAGCTCCTACGAGCAGTACTTC.

The CDR3 is CASSQRVVTEAFF. The CDR3 DNA reads TGTGCCAGCAGCCAACGGGTAGTCACTGAAGCTTTCTTT. The genes are TRBV3-1 (or the pseudogene TRBV3-2) and TRBJ1-1; D gene uncertain. The CDR3 consists of 13 residues. The germline V gene encodes CDR1 LGHDT and CDR2 YNNKEL (reference sequence). V dropped 2 bases and J dropped 4 bases, with 8 bases sitting between them.

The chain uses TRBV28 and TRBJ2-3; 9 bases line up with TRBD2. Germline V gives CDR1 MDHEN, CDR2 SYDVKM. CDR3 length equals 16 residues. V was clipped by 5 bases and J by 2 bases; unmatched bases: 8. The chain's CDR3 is CASSPPGLAITDTQYF. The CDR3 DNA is TGTGCCAGCAGTCCCCCGGGACTAGCAATCACAGATACGCAGTATTTT.

The CDR3 sequence: CAISEYSGSTGEQFF. DNA of the CDR3: TGTGCCATCAGTGAGTATAGCGGGAGCACCGGTGAGCAGTTCTTC. The V call is TRBV10-3, the J call TRBJ2-1, with TRBD2 matching 9 bases. Looked up from germline, CDR1 is ENHRY and CDR2 is SYGVKD. J lost 9 bases, V lost 1 base, and 7 bases had no gene match. The CDR3 is made up of 15 amino acids.

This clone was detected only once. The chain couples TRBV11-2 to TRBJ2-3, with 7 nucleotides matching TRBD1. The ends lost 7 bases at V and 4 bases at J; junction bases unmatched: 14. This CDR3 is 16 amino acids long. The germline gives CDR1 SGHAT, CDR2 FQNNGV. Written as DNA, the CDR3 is TGTGCCAGCAAAGGAAAAAGGGGGCTGTACTCAGATACGCAGTATTTT. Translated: CASKGKRGLYSDTQYF.

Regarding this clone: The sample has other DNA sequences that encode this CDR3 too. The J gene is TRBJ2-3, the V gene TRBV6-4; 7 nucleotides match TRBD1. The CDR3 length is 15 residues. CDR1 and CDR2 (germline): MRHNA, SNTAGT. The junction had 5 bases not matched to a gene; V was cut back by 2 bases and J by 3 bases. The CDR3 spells CASSDVAGGTDTQYF. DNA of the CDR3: TGTGCCAGCAGTGACGTGGCAGGGGGTACAGATACGCAGTATTTT.

The CDR3 protein is CASSATETYEQYF. The CDR3 DNA reads TGTGCCAGCAGCGCGACAGAGACCTACGAGCAGTACTTC. This chain uses TRBV5-4 with TRBJ2-7; perhaps TRBD1 as D (5 bases). CDR3 length: 13 amino acids. Germline V lookup: CDR1 SGHNT, CDR2 YYREEE (reference sequence). Trimming took 4 bases from V and 2 from J, leaving 10 bases between them.

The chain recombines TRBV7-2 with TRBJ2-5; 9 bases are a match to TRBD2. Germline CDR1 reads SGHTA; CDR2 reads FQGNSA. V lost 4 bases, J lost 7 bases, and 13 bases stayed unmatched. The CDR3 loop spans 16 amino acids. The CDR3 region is CASSSSLSSGAGTQYF. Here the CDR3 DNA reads TGTGCCAGCAGCTCAAGCTTGTCTAGCGGGGCAGGGACCCAGTACTTC.

The CDR3 DNA sequence: TGTGCCACCTCACAGGGGGCGAACACTGAAGCTTTCTTT. Translating gives CATSQGANTEAFF. This rearrangement joins TRBV19 to TRBJ1-1, with 9 positions matching TRBD1. The V gene end was trimmed by 10 bases and the J gene end by 1 base; junction bases not matched to a gene: 4. Germline assignment: CDR1 LNHDA and CDR2 SQIVND (reference sequence). The CDR3 has 13 amino acids.

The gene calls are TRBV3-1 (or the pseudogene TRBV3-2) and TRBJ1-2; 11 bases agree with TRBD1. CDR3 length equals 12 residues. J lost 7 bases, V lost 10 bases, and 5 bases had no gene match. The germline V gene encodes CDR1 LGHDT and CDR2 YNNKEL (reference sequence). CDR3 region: CAIGDRGFGYTF. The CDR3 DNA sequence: TGTGCCATCGGGGACAGGGGGTTTGGCTACACCTTC.

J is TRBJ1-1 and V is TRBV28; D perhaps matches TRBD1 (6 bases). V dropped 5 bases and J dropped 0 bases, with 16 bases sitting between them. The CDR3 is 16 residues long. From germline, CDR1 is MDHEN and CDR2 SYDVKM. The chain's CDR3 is CASSPQGRGMNTEAFF. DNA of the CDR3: TGTGCCAGCAGTCCTCAGGGGAGGGGAATGAACACTGAAGCTTTCTTT.

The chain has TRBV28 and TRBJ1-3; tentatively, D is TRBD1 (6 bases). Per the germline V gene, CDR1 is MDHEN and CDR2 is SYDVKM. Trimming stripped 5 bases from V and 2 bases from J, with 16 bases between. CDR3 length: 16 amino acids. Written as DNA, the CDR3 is TGTGCCAGCAGTGCATACAGGGTCGGGACTGGAAACACCATATATTTT. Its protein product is CASSAYRVGTGNTIYF.

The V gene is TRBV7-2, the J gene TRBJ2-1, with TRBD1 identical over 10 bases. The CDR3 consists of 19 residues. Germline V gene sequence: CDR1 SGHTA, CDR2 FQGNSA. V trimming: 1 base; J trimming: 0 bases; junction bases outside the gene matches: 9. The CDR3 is CASSLERQGAFFSYNEQFF. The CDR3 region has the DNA TGTGCCAGCAGCTTAGAGAGACAGGGGGCTTTCTTCTCCTACAATGAGCAGTTCTTC.

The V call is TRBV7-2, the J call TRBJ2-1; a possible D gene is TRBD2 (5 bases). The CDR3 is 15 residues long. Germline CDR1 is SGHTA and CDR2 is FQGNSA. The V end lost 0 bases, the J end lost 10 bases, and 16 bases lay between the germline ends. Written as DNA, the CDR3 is TGTGCCAGCAGCTTAGCGAGGCTAGCCGAAGACGAGCAGTTCTTC. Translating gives CASSLARLAEDEQFF. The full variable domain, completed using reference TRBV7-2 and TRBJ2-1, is GAGVSQSPSNKVTEKGKDVELRCDPISGHTALYWYRQSLGQGLEFLIYFQGNSAPDKSGLPSDRFSAERTGGSVSTLTIQRTQQEDSAVYLCASSLARLAEDEQFFGPGTRLTVL.

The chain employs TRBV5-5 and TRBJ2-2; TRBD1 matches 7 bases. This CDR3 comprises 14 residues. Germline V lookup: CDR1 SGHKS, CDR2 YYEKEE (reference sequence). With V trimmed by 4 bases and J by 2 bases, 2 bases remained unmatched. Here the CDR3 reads CASSRDRNTGELFF. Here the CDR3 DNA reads TGTGCCAGCAGCCGGGACAGAAACACCGGGGAGCTGTTTTTT.

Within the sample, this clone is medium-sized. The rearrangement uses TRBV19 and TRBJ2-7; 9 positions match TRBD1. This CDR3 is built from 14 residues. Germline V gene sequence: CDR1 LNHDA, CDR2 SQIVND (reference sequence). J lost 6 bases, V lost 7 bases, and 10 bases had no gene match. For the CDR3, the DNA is TGTGCCAGTAAAACAGGGGGCGCTTATTTCGAGCAGTACTTC. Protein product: CASKTGGAYFEQYF.

The CDR3 region is CASRGGRALETQYF. In DNA form, the CDR3 reads TGTGCCAGCAGGGGCGGGAGGGCGTTGGAGACCCAGTACTTC. This sequence joins TRBV7-9 and TRBJ2-5, with 9 positions matching TRBD2. With V trimmed by 6 bases and J by 5 bases, 7 bases remained unmatched. This CDR3 has 14 residues. Germline values: CDR1 SEHNR, CDR2 FQNEAQ (reference sequence).

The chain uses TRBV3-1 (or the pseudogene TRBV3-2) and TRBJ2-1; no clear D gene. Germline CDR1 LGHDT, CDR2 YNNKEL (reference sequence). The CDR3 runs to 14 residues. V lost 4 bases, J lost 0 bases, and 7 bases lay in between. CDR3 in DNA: TGTGCCAGCAGCCTCCTTTACTCCTACAATGAGCAGTTCTTC. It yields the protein CASSLLYSYNEQFF.

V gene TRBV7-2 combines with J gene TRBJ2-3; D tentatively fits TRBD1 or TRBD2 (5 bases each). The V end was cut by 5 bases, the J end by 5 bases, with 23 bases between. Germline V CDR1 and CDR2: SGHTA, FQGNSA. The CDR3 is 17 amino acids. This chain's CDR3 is CASSQGPSGTGRDTQYF. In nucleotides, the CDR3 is TGTGCCAGCAGCCAAGGACCTTCCGGGACGGGGAGAGATACGCAGTATTTT.

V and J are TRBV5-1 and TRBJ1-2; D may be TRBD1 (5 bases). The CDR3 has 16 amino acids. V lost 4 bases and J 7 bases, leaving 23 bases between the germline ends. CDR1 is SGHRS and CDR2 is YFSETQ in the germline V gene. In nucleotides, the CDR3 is TGCGCCAGCAGCCCCCCAATCGGGCAGGGCTTGGGTGGCTACACCTTC. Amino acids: CASSPPIGQGLGGYTF.

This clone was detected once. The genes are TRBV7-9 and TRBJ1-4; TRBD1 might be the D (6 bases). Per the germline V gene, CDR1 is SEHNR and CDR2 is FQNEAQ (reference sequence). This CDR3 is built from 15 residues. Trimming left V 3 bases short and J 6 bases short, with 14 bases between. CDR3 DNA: TGTGCCAGCAGCTTTTCAACAGGGCGGGATGAAAAACTGTTTTTT. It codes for CASSFSTGRDEKLFF.

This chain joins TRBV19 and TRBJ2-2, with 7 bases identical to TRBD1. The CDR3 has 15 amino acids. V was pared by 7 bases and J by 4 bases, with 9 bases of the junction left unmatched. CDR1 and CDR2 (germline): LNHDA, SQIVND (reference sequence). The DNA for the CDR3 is TGTGCCAGTACCTGGGACAGAGCGAGCACCGGGGAGCTGTTTTTT. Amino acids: CASTWDRASTGELFF.

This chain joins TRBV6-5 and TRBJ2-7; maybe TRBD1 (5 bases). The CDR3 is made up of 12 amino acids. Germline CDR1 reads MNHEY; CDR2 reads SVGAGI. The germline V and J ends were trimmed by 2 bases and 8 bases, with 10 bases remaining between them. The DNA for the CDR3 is TGTGCCAGCAGTTACGACAGCTTCAAGCAGTACTTC. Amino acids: CASSYDSFKQYF.

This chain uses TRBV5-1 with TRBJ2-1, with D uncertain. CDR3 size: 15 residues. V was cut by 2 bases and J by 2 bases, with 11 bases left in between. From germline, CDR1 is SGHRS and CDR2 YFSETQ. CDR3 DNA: TGCGCCAGCAGCTTCTTCTCGTCAACCTACAATGAGCAGTTCTTC. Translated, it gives CASSFFSSTYNEQFF.